This TCR beta chain was captured in a study of T cell responses to AZD1222 COVID-19 vaccine. Libraries were prepared by immunoSEQ multiplex PCR; TCRdb keeps only in-frame clonotypes and omits some of them. The table has 55,000 to 90,000 clones, 84% seen once; the top ten hold about a tenth. Broader study findings: Donors skewed white British and female; clonal diversity was possibly underestimated. Spike-specific TCR breadth rose after two AZD1222 doses, and depth rose as well. None of the repertoires were sampled until the peak T cell response had passed. Variant regions that are unmutated are reportedly the target of nearly half of spike-specific TCRs.

As for this clone: What it binds is unknown.

The CDR3 totals 14 residues. Germline CDR1 is MDHEN and CDR2 is SYDVKM. The V gene end was trimmed by 6 bases and the J gene end by 8 bases; junction bases not matched to a gene: 6. The input for sequencing was peripheral blood, taken on day 0 of AZD1222 vaccination. The chain uses TRBV28 and TRBJ1-6; TRBD1 agrees at 8 bases. The sequence came from an adult in good health. The CDR3 region has the DNA TGTGCCAGCAGGTTAGGACAGGGTGATTCACCCCTCCACTTT. It translates to CASRLGQGDSPLHF.